The 20 T cell receptor beta chains below were found in one sample sequenced in a study of T-cell memory formation after mild COVID-19. MiXCR, applied by TCRdb to the 5' RACE reads, yields one record per CDR3 protein. The sample gives roughly 340,000 distinct CDR3 sequences, 15% to 20% of which show up once; about a fifth is in the top ten. Sequenced: PBMCs or a T cell subset sorted from them (not recorded which). These receptors were taken from a young man who had mild COVID-19 (a few samples of this study predate the infection). Cell type and time point are not known.

The chain recombines TRBV19 with TRBJ1-2, with D perhaps TRBD1 (5 bases). Looked up from germline, CDR1 is LNHDA and CDR2 is SQIVND (reference sequence). The CDR3 consists of 13 residues. Trimming left V 5 bases short and J 8 bases short, with 15 bases between. CDR3 protein: CASSSRDPGGYTF. DNA for the CDR3: TGTGCCAGTAGTTCCAGGGATCCTGGGGGCTACACCTTC. Full variable domain (missing parts from reference TRBV19 and TRBJ1-2): DGGITQSPKYLFRKEGQNVTLSCEQNLNHDAMYWYRQDPGQGLRLIYYSQIVNDFQKGDIAEGYSVSREKKESFPLTVTSAQKNPTAFYLCASSSRDPGGYTFGSGTRLTVV.

As DNA, the CDR3 is TGTGCCATCAGTGTTTTTGGGGGCACCGGGGAGCTGTTTTTT. This encodes CAISVFGGTGELFF. The V gene is TRBV10-3, the J gene TRBJ2-2; either TRBD1 or TRBD2 may supply D (5 bases each). CDR1 is ENHRY, CDR2 SYGVKD, per germline. With 4 bases removed from V and 4 bases from J, the gap between germline ends came to 10 bases. There are 14 residues in the CDR3.

This clonotype was observed a few times. The chain carries TRBV5-1 and TRBJ2-1, with TRBD2 matching over 11 bases. The CDR3 covers 17 residues. Germline V gives CDR1 SGHRS, CDR2 YFSETQ. Germline trimming cut 0 bases from V and 7 bases from J; bases unmatched to any gene: 9. CDR3 bases: TGCGCCAGCAGCTTGGCCCCCTCCGGGACTAGCGGTAATGAGCAGTTCTTC. Protein: CASSLAPSGTSGNEQFF.

The chain uses TRBV11-2 and TRBJ2-3, with TRBD2 matching over 10 bases. There are 16 residues in the CDR3. Germline assignment: CDR1 SGHAT and CDR2 FQNNGV. J gave up 7 bases and V 5 bases, and 12 bases lay outside the gene matches. CDR3: CASSPGGAGGLYTQYF. For the CDR3, the DNA is TGTGCCAGCAGCCCGGGCGGAGCGGGGGGGCTGTATACGCAGTATTTT.

This clonotype has more than one count but fewer than ten. The chain uses TRBV7-2 and TRBJ2-6; 7 bases match TRBD2. The CDR3 has 17 amino acids. V shed 1 base and J 3 bases; nucleotides not matched to a gene: 6. Germline V gene data show CDR1 as SGHTA and CDR2 as FQGNSA. The CDR3 nucleotides read TGTGCCAGCAGCTTAGGCGCCGGGAGGCGTGGGGCCAACGTCCTGACTTTC. Translating it yields CASSLGAGRRGANVLTF.

The table lists this clonotype with a few counts. The chain links TRBV4-1 to TRBJ1-2; 7 bases fit TRBD1. Germline values: CDR1 MGHRA, CDR2 YSYEKL. The ends lost 1 base at V and 7 bases at J; junction bases unmatched: 12. The CDR3 covers 16 residues. In nucleotides, the CDR3 is TGCGCCAGCAGCCAAGGAGGAAGAGGGGGCATCGGTGGCTACACCTTC. It yields the protein CASSQGGRGGIGGYTF.

The chain couples TRBV5-8 to TRBJ1-2, with TRBD1 identical over 12 bases. The V and J ends lost 4 bases and 8 bases, in that order; junction bases with no gene match: 6. Germline CDR1 and CDR2: SGHTS and YDEGEE. This CDR3 contains 14 residues. DNA of the CDR3: TGTGCCAGCAGCCTGGGACAGGGGGCATGGGGCTACACCTTC. Translated: CASSLGQGAWGYTF.

V is TRBV7-3 and J is TRBJ1-5; D is perhaps TRBD1 (5 bases). Trimming removed 3 bases at V and 12 bases at J, with 9 bases between. The CDR3 is 11 residues long. The germline CDR1 and CDR2 sequences are SGHTA and FQGTGA. The CDR3 coding sequence is TGTGCCAGCAGCTTTAGAAGGGGCCAGCATTTT. Translation: CASSFRRGQHF.

The chain is built from TRBV6-1 and TRBJ2-7, with 9 positions matching TRBD1. Losses at the gene ends were 8 bases for V and 7 bases for J; bases not matched to a gene: 9. This CDR3 region has 13 residues. The germline gives CDR1 MNHNS, CDR2 SASEGT. CDR3 region: CASWGQGSWEQYF. The CDR3 DNA follows: TGTGCCAGCTGGGGACAGGGCTCGTGGGAGCAGTACTTC.

The rearrangement uses TRBV7-9 and TRBJ2-1; D uncertain. There are 16 residues in the CDR3. From germline, CDR1 is SEHNR and CDR2 FQNEAQ (reference sequence). V was clipped by 7 bases and J by 6 bases, with 22 bases between them. CDR3 sequence: CASTSTEFWAFNEQFF. Here the CDR3 DNA reads TGTGCCAGCACCTCCACGGAGTTCTGGGCATTCAATGAGCAGTTCTTC.

This clonotype has just a few counts. The chain couples TRBV10-3 to TRBJ2-7; TRBD2 might be the D (6 bases). With 0 bases removed from V and 9 bases from J, the gap between germline ends came to 12 bases. This CDR3 has 13 amino acids. The germline gives CDR1 ENHRY, CDR2 SYGVKD. The CDR3: CAISESRGGRQYV. In DNA, the CDR3 is TGTGCCATCAGTGAGTCGCGGGGCGGACGGCAGTACGTC.

This clonotype was detected a few times. CDR3 bases: TGCAGCGTTGAAGAGTCCGAATGTGTGCAGTTCTTC. Translating it yields CSVEESECVQFF. J is TRBJ2-1 and V is TRBV29-1; D unclear. The length of the CDR3 is 12 residues. The ends were cut back, 0 bases at V and 12 bases at J, with 12 bases in the middle. CDR1 is SQVTM, CDR2 ANQGSEA, per germline.

This clonotype was recorded many times. This chain links TRBV6-5 with TRBJ1-4, with no clear D. Germline V gene sequence: CDR1 MNHEY, CDR2 SVGAGI. Trimming took off 5 bases at V and 4 bases at J, with 5 bases between the two ends. This CDR3 is 12 amino acids long. The CDR3 here is CASSAFNEKLFF. The DNA of the CDR3 is TGTGCCAGCAGTGCCTTTAATGAAAAACTGTTTTTT.

The chain carries TRBV6-5 and TRBJ2-3; D tentatively reads TRBD1 or TRBD2 (5 bases each). This CDR3 region has 15 residues. With 2 bases removed from V and 3 bases from J, the gap between germline ends came to 12 bases. CDR1 MNHEY and CDR2 SVGAGI come from the germline V gene. CDR3 DNA: TGTGCCAGCAGTTACGGGGGTTCCCAAACAGATACGCAGTATTTT. Its translation: CASSYGGSQTDTQYF.

This clonotype was seen a few times. The genes are TRBV7-2 and TRBJ1-3; 9 nucleotides match TRBD1. The junction had 8 bases not matched to a gene; V was cut back by 7 bases and J by 4 bases. The germline V gene has CDR1 SGHTA and CDR2 FQGNSA. This CDR3 has 15 residues. CDR3 protein: CASTRGTGTGNTIYF. Written as DNA, the CDR3 is TGTGCCAGCACCCGAGGGACAGGGACGGGAAACACCATATATTTT.

The table lists this clonotype with a few counts. The rearrangement uses TRBV7-9 and TRBJ2-3, with TRBD1 as a possible D gene (5 bases). V shed 1 base and J shed 1 base, with 18 bases lying between them. The CDR3 sequence is 18 residues long. Looked up from germline, CDR1 is SEHNR and CDR2 is FQNEAQ (reference sequence). The CDR3 loop reads CASSLVMAVQGGTDTQYF. The CDR3 DNA follows: TGTGCCAGCAGCTTAGTCATGGCAGTTCAAGGGGGCACAGATACGCAGTATTTT.

The chain carries TRBV20-1 and TRBJ2-3; D is perhaps TRBD2 (5 bases). V dropped 6 bases and J dropped 2 bases, with 6 bases sitting between them. The CDR3 has 11 amino acids. In germline, CDR1 is DFQATT, CDR2 SNEGSKA (reference sequence). CDR3 loop: CSAAATDTQYF. Here the CDR3 DNA reads TGCAGTGCAGCGGCCACAGATACGCAGTATTTT.

The V and J genes are TRBV5-1 and TRBJ2-7, with D possibly being TRBD2 (5 bases). The V and J ends lost 0 bases and 6 bases respectively, with 10 bases between them. Per germline, CDR1 SGHRS and CDR2 YFSETQ. The CDR3 runs to 13 residues. Here the CDR3 reads CASSLEASREQYF. The CDR3 nucleotides are TGCGCCAGCAGCTTGGAAGCTAGCCGCGAGCAGTACTTC.

This clonotype showed up just a few times. V usage is TRBV5-1 and J usage is TRBJ2-5; 8 bases agree with TRBD1. V dropped 0 bases and J dropped 5; count of bases not matched to a gene: 9. Looked up from germline, CDR1 is SGHRS and CDR2 is YFSETQ. The CDR3 totals 16 residues. The CDR3 loop is CASSLEGSQGGETQYF. The CDR3 DNA sequence: TGCGCCAGCAGCTTGGAGGGATCACAGGGGGGTGAGACCCAGTACTTC.

Only a few counts were recorded for this clonotype. V usage is TRBV24-1 and J usage is TRBJ1-5, with D maybe TRBD1 (5 bases). V was cut by 4 bases and J by 6 bases, with 18 bases left in between. In germline, CDR1 is KGHDR, CDR2 SFDVKD. The CDR3 is 16 residues long. CDR3 sequence reads: CATSDPGWGRGQPQHF. In nucleotides, the CDR3 is TGTGCCACCAGTGACCCAGGTTGGGGACGGGGTCAGCCCCAGCATTTT.